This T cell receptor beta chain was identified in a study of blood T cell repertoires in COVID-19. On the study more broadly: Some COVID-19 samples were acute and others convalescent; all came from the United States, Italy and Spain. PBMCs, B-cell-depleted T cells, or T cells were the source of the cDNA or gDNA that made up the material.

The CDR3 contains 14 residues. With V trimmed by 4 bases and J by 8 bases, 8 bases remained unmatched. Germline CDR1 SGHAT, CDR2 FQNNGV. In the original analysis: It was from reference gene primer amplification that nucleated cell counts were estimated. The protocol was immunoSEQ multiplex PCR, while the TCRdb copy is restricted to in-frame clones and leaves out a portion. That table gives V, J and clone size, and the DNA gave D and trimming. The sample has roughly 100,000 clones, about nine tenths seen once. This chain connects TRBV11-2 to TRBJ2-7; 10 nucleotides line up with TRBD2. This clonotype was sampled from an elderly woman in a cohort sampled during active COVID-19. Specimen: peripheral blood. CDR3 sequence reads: CASSYGLAGVQQYF. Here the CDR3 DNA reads TGTGCCAGCAGCTACGGGCTAGCGGGAGTCCAGCAGTACTTC. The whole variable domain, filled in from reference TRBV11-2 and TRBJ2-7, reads EAGVAQSPRYKIIEKRQSVAFWCNPISGHATLYWYQQILGQGPKLLIQFQNNGVVDDSQLPKDRFSAERLKGVDSTLKIQPAKLEDSAVYLCASSYGLAGVQQYFGPGTRLTVT.